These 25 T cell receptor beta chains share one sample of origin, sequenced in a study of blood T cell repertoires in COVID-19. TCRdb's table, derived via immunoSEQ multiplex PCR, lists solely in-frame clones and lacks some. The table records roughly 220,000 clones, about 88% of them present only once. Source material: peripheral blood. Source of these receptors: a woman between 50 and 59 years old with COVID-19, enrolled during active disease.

The CDR3 loop is CAWSSGISVGYGYTF. For the CDR3, the DNA is TGTGCCTGGAGTTCCGGGATCTCGGTAGGCTATGGCTACACCTTC. This chain uses TRBV30 with TRBJ1-2; D is undetermined. Germline V gene sequence: CDR1 GTSNPN, CDR2 SVGIG (reference sequence). This CDR3 region has 15 residues. V dropped 2 bases and J dropped 4 bases, with 17 bases sitting between them.

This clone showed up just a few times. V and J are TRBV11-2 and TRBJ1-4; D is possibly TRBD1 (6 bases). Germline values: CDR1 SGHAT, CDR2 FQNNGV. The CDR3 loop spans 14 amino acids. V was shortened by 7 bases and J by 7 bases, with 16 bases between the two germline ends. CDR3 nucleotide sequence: TGTGCCAGCACCGATCGAGGGGGTCGTGAAAAACTGTTTTTT. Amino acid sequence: CASTDRGGREKLFF. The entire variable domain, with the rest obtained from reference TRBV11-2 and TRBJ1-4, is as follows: EAGVAQSPRYKIIEKRQSVAFWCNPISGHATLYWYQQILGQGPKLLIQFQNNGVVDDSQLPKDRFSAERLKGVDSTLKIQPAKLEDSAVYLCASTDRGGREKLFFGSGTQLSVL.

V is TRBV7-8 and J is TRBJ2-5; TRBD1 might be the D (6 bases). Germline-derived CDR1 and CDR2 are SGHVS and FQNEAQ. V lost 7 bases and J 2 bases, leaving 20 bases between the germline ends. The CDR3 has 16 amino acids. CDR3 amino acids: CASNTRSETGQETQYF. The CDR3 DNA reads TGTGCCAGCAATACAAGGAGCGAGACAGGACAAGAGACCCAGTACTTC.

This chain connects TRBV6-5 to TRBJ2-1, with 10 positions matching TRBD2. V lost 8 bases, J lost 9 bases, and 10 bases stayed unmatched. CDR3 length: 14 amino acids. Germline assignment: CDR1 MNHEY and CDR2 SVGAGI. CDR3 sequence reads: CASCRSGGTSEQFF. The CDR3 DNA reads TGTGCCAGCTGCCGTAGCGGGGGGACGAGTGAGCAGTTCTTC.

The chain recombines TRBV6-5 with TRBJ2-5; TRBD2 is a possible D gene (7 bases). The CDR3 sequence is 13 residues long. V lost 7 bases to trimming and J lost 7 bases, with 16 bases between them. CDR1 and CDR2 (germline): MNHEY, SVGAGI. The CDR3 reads CASNGGGGLTQYF. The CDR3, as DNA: TGTGCCAGCAATGGCGGGGGCGGTTTGACCCAGTACTTC.

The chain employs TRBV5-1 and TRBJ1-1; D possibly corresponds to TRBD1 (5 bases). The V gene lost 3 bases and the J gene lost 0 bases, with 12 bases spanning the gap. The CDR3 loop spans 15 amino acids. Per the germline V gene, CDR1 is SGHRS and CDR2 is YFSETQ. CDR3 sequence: CASSSGDLMNTEAFF. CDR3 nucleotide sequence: TGCGCCAGCAGCTCGGGGGATCTCATGAACACTGAAGCTTTCTTT. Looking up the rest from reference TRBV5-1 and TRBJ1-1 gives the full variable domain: KAGVTQTPRYLIKTRGQQVTLSCSPISGHRSVSWYQQTPGQGLQFLFEYFSETQRNKGNFPGRFSGRQFSNSRSEMNVSTLELGDSALYLCASSSGDLMNTEAFFGQGTRLTVV.

CDR3 sequence reads: CASSYRSNTEAFF. CDR3 DNA sequence: TGTGCCAGCAGTTACAGATCGAACACTGAAGCTTTCTTT. The gene calls are TRBV28 and TRBJ1-1; D gene ambiguous. The CDR3 has 13 amino acids. V dropped 4 bases and J dropped 1 base, with 7 bases sitting between them. Germline CDR1 MDHEN, CDR2 SYDVKM.

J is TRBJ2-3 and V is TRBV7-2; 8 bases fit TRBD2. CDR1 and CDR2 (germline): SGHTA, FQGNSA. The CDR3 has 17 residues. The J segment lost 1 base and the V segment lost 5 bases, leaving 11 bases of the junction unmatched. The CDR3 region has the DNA TGTGCCAGCAGCCCATCGGGGGGGCCCGGTCGCACAGATACGCAGTATTTT. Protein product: CASSPSGGPGRTDTQYF.

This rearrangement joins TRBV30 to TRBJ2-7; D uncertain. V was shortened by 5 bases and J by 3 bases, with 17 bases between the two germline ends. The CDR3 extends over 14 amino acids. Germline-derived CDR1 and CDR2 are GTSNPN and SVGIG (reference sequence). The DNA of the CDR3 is TGTGCCTGGGGATCCTCCGGGTCCCTCTACGAGCAGTACGTC. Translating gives CAWGSSGSLYEQYV.

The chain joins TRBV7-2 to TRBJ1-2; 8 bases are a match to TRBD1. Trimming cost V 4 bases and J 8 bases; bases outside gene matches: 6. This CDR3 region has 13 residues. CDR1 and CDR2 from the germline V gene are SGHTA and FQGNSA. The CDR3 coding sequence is TGTGCCAGCAGCTCGCAGGGGGCGATGGGCTACACCTTC. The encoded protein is CASSSQGAMGYTF.

CDR3 region: CASSGSGGNQETQYF. CDR3 DNA sequence: TGTGCCAGCAGCGGTTCCGGGGGGAACCAAGAGACCCAGTACTTC. This rearrangement joins TRBV6-5 to TRBJ2-5, with TRBD2 identical over 7 bases. The CDR3 is made up of 15 amino acids. Germline trimming cut 6 bases from V and 0 bases from J; bases unmatched to any gene: 7. The germline CDR1 and CDR2 sequences are MNHEY and SVGAGI.

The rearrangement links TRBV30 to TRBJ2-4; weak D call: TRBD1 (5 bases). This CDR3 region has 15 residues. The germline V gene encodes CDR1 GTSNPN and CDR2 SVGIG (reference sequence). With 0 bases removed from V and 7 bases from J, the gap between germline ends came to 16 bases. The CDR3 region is CAWSVRLGADNIQYF. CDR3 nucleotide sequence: TGTGCCTGGAGTGTAAGGTTAGGGGCAGACAACATTCAGTACTTC.

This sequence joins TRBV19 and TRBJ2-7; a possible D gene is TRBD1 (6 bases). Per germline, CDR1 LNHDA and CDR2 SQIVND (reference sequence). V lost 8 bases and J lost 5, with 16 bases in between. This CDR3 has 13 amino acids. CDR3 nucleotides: TGTGCCAGTGCCGACAGGCTTATAAACGAGCAGTACGTC. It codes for CASADRLINEQYV.

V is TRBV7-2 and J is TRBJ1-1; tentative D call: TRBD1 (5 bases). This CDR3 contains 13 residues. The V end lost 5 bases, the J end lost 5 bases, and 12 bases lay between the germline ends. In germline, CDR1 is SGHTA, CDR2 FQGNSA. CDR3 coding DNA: TGTGCCAGCAGCCCCACGGGGGGGACTGAAGCTTTCTTT. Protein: CASSPTGGTEAFF.

CDR3 nucleotide sequence: TGCAGCGTTGAATTAGAGGAGGGAAAGGGCTATGGCTACACCTTC. Translated, it gives CSVELEEGKGYGYTF. The rearrangement joins TRBV29-1 to TRBJ1-2, with D hard to call. The CDR3 has 15 amino acids. The ends were cut back, 2 bases at V and 4 bases at J, with 17 bases in the middle. Per germline, CDR1 SQVTM and CDR2 ANQGSEA.

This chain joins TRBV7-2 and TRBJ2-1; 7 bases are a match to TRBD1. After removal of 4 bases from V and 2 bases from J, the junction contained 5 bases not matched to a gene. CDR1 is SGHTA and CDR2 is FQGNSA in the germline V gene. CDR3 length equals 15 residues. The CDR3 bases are TGTGCCAGCAGCTCCCGGGACAGTGCCTACAATGAGCAGTTCTTC. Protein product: CASSSRDSAYNEQFF. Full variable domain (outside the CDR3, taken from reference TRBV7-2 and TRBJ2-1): GAGVSQSPSNKVTEKGKDVELRCDPISGHTALYWYRQSLGQGLEFLIYFQGNSAPDKSGLPSDRFSAERTGGSVSTLTIQRTQQEDSAVYLCASSSRDSAYNEQFFGPGTRLTVL.

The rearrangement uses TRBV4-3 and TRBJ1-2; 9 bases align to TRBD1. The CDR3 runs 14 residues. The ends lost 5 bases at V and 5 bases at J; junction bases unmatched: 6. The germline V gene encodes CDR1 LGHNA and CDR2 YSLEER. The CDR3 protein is CASSGDRADYGYTF. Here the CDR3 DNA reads TGCGCCAGCAGCGGGGACAGGGCCGATTATGGCTACACCTTC.

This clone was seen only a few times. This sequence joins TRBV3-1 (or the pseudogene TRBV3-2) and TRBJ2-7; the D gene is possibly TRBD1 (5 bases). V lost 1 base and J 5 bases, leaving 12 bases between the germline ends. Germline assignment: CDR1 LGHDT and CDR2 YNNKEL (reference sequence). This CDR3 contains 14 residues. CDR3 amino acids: CASSQVGRAHEQYF. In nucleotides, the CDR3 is TGTGCCAGCAGCCAAGTTGGCAGGGCCCACGAGCAGTACTTC.

DNA of the CDR3: TGTGCCAGCAGCGTAGCTGGGACTAGTTTCGATACGCAGTATTTT. Translating it yields CASSVAGTSFDTQYF. The rearrangement links TRBV9 to TRBJ2-3; 8 bases agree with TRBD2. CDR3 length equals 15 residues. V trimming: 0 bases; J trimming: 6 bases; junction bases outside the gene matches: 6. Germline V gives CDR1 SGDLS, CDR2 YYNGEE.

The CDR3 loop reads CAIRKTGASSYNEQFF. The CDR3 region has the DNA TGTGCCATCAGAAAGACAGGGGCGAGCTCCTACAATGAGCAGTTCTTC. This chain joins TRBV10-3 and TRBJ2-1; TRBD1 matches at 8 bases. CDR1 and CDR2 (germline): ENHRY, SYGVKD. Trimming at V came to 6 bases and at J to 0 bases, leaving 7 bases not matched to a gene. This CDR3 contains 16 residues.

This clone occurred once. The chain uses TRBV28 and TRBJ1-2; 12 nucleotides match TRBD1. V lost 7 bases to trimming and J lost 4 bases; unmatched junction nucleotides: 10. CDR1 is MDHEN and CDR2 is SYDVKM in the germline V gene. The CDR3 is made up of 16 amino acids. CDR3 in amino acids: CASTLESGQGAYGYTF. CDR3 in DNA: TGTGCCAGCACCCTAGAGTCGGGACAGGGGGCCTATGGCTACACCTTC.

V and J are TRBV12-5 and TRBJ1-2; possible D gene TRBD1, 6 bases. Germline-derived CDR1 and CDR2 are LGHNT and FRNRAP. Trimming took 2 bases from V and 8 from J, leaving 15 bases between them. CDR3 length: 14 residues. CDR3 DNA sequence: TGTGCTAGTGGTTTGCAGGGGACATTGGGGGGCTACACCTTC. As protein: CASGLQGTLGGYTF.

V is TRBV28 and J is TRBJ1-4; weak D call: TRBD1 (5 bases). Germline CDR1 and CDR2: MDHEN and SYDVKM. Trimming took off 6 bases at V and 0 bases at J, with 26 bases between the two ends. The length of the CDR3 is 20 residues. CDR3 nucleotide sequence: TGTGCCAGCAGACCAGAGGTGGGGCGGACACCTTTTGCAACTAATGAAAAACTGTTTTTT. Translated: CASRPEVGRTPFATNEKLFF.

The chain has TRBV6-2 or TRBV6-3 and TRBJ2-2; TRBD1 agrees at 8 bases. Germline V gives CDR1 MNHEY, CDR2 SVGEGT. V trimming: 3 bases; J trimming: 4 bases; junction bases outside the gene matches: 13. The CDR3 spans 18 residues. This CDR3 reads CASSYPARGLMSTGELFF. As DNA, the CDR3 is TGTGCCAGCAGTTATCCGGCCAGGGGGCTAATGAGCACCGGGGAGCTGTTTTTT.

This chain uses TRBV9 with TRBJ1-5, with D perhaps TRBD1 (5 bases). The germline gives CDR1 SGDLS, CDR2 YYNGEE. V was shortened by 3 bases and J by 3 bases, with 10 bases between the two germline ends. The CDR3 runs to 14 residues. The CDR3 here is CASSAQGINQPQHF. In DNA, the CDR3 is TGTGCCAGCAGCGCTCAGGGTATCAATCAGCCCCAGCATTTT.